This T cell receptor (beta chain) was captured in a study of T-cell reconstitution after alpha-beta-depleted transplantation in children. This clonotype has ten or more counts. Preparation of the TCRbeta library involved a method that used unique molecular identifiers. TCRdb fed the PCR reads into MiXCR, producing one record per CDR3 protein. The sample shows some 530,000 distinct CDR3 sequences, around 12% of them seen only once. The CDR3 length is 15 residues. Trimming stripped 2 bases from V and 5 bases from J, with 15 bases between. Looked up from germline, CDR1 is SGHDT and CDR2 is YYEEEE. The input for sequencing was PBMCs from the stem cell graft donor, taken from the stem cell graft. The chain uses TRBV5-6 and TRBJ2-3; D gene uncertain. The receptor comes from a human donor who donated a stem cell graft to a child with combined immunodeficiency. The CDR3 loop reads CASSFGPLGQDTQYF. The CDR3 coding sequence is TGTGCCAGCAGCTTTGGGCCTTTAGGGCAAGATACGCAGTATTTT. The full variable domain, in which reference TRBV5-6 and TRBJ2-3 provide the parts outside the CDR3, is DAGVTQSPTHLIKTRGQQVTLRCSPKSGHDTVSWYQQALGQGPQFIFQYYEEEERQRGNFPDRFSGHQFPNYSSELNVNALLLGDSALYLCASSFGPLGQDTQYFGPGTRLTVL.